Below, 14 T cell receptor beta chains from the same sample are listed, as sequenced in a study of blood T cell repertoires in COVID-19. Only in-frame clones appear in the TCRdb table, and some are missing; sequencing was by immunoSEQ multiplex PCR. The repertoire consists of 150,000 to 200,000 clones, with roughly 90% occurring once and the leading ten covering 0.55% to 0.8%. Material: peripheral blood. The receptors originated from a man aged 50 to 60 with acute or convalescent COVID-19.

This chain uses TRBV18 with TRBJ2-2; D may be TRBD2 (6 bases). CDR1 is KGHSH, CDR2 LQKENI, per germline. The CDR3 is 16 residues long. V gave up 2 bases and J gave up 2 bases, with 12 bases separating them. The CDR3 here is CASSPRRGTNTGELFF. For the CDR3, the DNA is TGTGCCAGCTCACCAAGGAGGGGAACCAACACCGGGGAGCTGTTTTTT.

V is TRBV7-8 and J is TRBJ1-1; TRBD1 might be the D (5 bases). This CDR3 is 16 amino acids long. The germline V and J ends were trimmed by 5 bases and 0 bases, with 16 bases remaining between them. The germline gives CDR1 SGHVS, CDR2 FQNEAQ. The CDR3 protein is CASSTTGPPLNTEAFF. The CDR3 DNA sequence: TGTGCCAGCAGCACCACAGGCCCACCTTTGAACACTGAAGCTTTCTTT. Full variable domain (outside the CDR3, taken from reference TRBV7-8 and TRBJ1-1): GAGVSQSPRYKVAKRGQDVALRCDPISGHVSLFWYQQALGQGPEFLTYFQNEAQLDKSGLPSDRFFAERPEGSVSTLKIQRTQQEDSAVYLCASSTTGPPLNTEAFFGQGTRLTVV.

The rearrangement links TRBV28 to TRBJ2-7; the match to TRBD2 covers 10 bases. CDR1 and CDR2 from the germline V gene are MDHEN and SYDVKM. V gave up 6 bases and J gave up 2 bases; unmatched junction bases: 7. The CDR3 sequence is 15 residues long. CDR3 sequence (DNA): TGTGCCAGCAGAAGCGGGGGGGCCGATCCCTACGAGCAGTACGTC. As protein: CASRSGGADPYEQYV.

The V call is TRBV5-1, the J call TRBJ2-1, with 7 bases fitting TRBD2. CDR3 length: 17 residues. In germline, CDR1 is SGHRS, CDR2 YFSETQ. The V and J ends lost 4 bases and 3 bases, in that order; junction bases with no gene match: 13. The CDR3 region has the DNA TGCGCCAGCAGCCGTGGCCGCGGGGAGGGTGGCTACAATGAGCAGTTCTTC. It encodes CASSRGRGEGGYNEQFF.

Notes on this clone: The sample has other DNA sequences that encode this CDR3 too. The gene calls are TRBV18 and TRBJ2-3; D unresolved. The CDR3 covers 11 residues. V shed 3 bases and J shed 6 bases, with 4 bases lying between them. Germline lookup yields CDR1 KGHSH and CDR2 LQKENI. The CDR3: CASSPLDTQYF. As DNA, the CDR3 is TGTGCCAGCTCACCTCTTGATACGCAGTATTTT.

The V and J genes are TRBV6-5 and TRBJ1-5; 8 bases are shared with TRBD1. The germline V gene encodes CDR1 MNHEY and CDR2 SVGAGI. The CDR3 totals 15 residues. V lost 0 bases, J lost 6 bases, and 4 bases stayed unmatched. DNA of the CDR3: TGTGCCAGCAGTTACTCGGCAGGGGGCGGTCAGCCCCAGCATTTT. It encodes CASSYSAGGGQPQHF.

The chain recombines TRBV7-9 with TRBJ2-2; D possibly corresponds to TRBD1 (6 bases). CDR3 length equals 14 residues. Looked up from germline, CDR1 is SEHNR and CDR2 is FQNEAQ (reference sequence). Trimming cost V 4 bases and J 1 base, with 7 bases left between them. CDR3: CASSWGQNTGELFF. As DNA, the CDR3 is TGTGCCAGCAGCTGGGGGCAGAACACCGGGGAGCTGTTTTTT. The entire variable domain, with the rest obtained from reference TRBV7-9 and TRBJ2-2, is as follows: DTGVSQNPRHKITKRGQNVTFRCDPISEHNRLYWYRQTLGQGPEFLTYFQNEAQLEKSRLLSDRFSAERPKGSFSTLEIQRTEQGDSAMYLCASSWGQNTGELFFGEGSRLTVL.

The chain has TRBV7-6 and TRBJ1-4, with TRBD1 identical over 8 bases. The CDR3 is 17 amino acids. Germline V gives CDR1 SGHVS, CDR2 FNYEAQ. V shed 5 bases, J shed 2 bases, and the junction held 10 bases outside the gene matches. CDR3 sequence: CASSLGQGVETNEKLFF. The CDR3 coding sequence is TGTGCCAGCAGCCTCGGACAGGGAGTTGAGACTAATGAAAAACTGTTTTTT.

V usage is TRBV9 and J usage is TRBJ2-7; 7 nucleotides match TRBD2. With 4 bases clipped from V and 5 bases from J, the junction kept 18 bases outside the gene matches. CDR1 SGDLS and CDR2 YYNGEE come from the germline V gene. The CDR3 spans 17 residues. DNA of the CDR3: TGTGCCAGCAGCCCAACCCCCTTGGGGGGACTAAGGAACGAGCAGTACTTC. Encoded protein: CASSPTPLGGLRNEQYF. Combining the CDR3 with reference TRBV9 and TRBJ2-7 gives the whole variable domain DSGVTQTPKHLITATGQRVTLRCSPRSGDLSVYWYQQSLDQGLQFLIQYYNGEERAKGNILERFSAQQFPDLHSELNLSSLELGDSALYFCASSPTPLGGLRNEQYFGPGTRLTVT.

This clone was seen once. V and J are TRBV20-1 and TRBJ1-4; 8 bases line up with TRBD1. The CDR3 is 14 residues long. Germline CDR1 reads DFQATT; CDR2 reads SNEGSKA (reference sequence). V shed 3 bases, J shed 7 bases, and the junction held 7 bases outside the gene matches. Written as DNA, the CDR3 is TGCAGTGCTAGTGGGCAGGGGGCTAGTGAAAAACTGTTTTTT. Translating gives CSASGQGASEKLFF.

The genes are TRBV14 and TRBJ1-6; the D is unclear. Per germline, CDR1 SGHDN and CDR2 FVKESK. The CDR3 spans 15 residues. Trimming shortened V by 3 bases and J by 0 bases, and 6 bases separated the two germline ends. DNA of the CDR3: TGTGCCAGCAGCCAGGAGAGCTCCTATAATTCACCCCTCCACTTT. Its protein product is CASSQESSYNSPLHF.

The table lists this clone with a count of one. V gene TRBV7-8 combines with J gene TRBJ2-6; TRBD2 matches at 16 bases. The CDR3 runs to 19 residues. Germline V gives CDR1 SGHVS, CDR2 FQNEAQ. Trimming at V came to 3 bases and at J to 2 bases, leaving 4 bases not matched to a gene. The CDR3: CASSFPGLAGGTGANVLTF. The CDR3 region has the DNA TGTGCCAGCAGCTTTCCGGGACTAGCGGGGGGGACTGGGGCCAACGTCCTGACTTTC.

The V call is TRBV5-1, the J call TRBJ2-7; TRBD1 agrees at 7 bases. Germline CDR1 reads SGHRS; CDR2 reads YFSETQ. The CDR3 has 14 amino acids. The junction had 5 bases not matched to a gene; V was cut back by 0 bases and J by 5 bases. The CDR3 loop is CASSLATGVNEQYF. CDR3 in DNA: TGCGCCAGCAGCTTGGCCACAGGGGTTAACGAGCAGTACTTC.

V usage is TRBV27 and J usage is TRBJ1-1; D is uncertain. Germline values: CDR1 MNHEY, CDR2 SMNVEV (reference sequence). This CDR3 has 13 residues. V lost 7 bases, J lost 4 bases, and 13 bases lay in between. CDR3 nucleotide sequence: TGTGCCAGCAATTACATCCGGGGCACTGAAGCTTTCTTT. Translated, it gives CASNYIRGTEAFF.